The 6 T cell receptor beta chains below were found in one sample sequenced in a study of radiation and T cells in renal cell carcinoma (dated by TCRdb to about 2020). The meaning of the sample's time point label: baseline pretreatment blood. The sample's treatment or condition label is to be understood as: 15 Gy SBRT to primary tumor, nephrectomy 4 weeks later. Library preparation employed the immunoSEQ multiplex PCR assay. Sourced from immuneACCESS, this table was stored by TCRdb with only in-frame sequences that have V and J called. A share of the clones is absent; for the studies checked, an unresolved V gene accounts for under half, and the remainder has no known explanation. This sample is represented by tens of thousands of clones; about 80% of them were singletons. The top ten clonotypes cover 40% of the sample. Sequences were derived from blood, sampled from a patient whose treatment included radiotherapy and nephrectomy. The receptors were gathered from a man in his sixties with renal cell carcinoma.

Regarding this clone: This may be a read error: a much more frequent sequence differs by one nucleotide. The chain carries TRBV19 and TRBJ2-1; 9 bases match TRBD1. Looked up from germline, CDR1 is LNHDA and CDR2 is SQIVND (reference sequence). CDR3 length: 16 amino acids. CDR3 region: CAGSTRQGGWNNEQFF. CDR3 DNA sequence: TGTGCCGGTAGTACCAGACAGGGGGGGTGGAACAATGAGCAGTTCTTC.

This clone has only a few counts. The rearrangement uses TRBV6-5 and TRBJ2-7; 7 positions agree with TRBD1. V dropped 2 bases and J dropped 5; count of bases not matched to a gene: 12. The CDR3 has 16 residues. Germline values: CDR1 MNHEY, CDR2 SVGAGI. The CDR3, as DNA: TGTGCCAGCAGTTACAATCCGGGACAGAGGTTGAACGAGCAGTACTTC. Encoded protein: CASSYNPGQRLNEQYF.

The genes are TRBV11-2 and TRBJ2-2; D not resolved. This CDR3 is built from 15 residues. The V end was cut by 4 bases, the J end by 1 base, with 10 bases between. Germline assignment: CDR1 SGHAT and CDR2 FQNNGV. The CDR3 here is CASSSTYRNTGELFF. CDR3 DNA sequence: TGTGCCAGCAGCTCCACGTACAGGAACACCGGGGAGCTGTTTTTT.

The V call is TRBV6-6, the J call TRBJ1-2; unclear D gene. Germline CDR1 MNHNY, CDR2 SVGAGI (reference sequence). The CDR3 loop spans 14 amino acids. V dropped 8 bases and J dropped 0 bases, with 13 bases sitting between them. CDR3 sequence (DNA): TGTGCCAGCCTCATGGGGTTAGCTAACTATGGCTACACCTTC. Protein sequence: CASLMGLANYGYTF.

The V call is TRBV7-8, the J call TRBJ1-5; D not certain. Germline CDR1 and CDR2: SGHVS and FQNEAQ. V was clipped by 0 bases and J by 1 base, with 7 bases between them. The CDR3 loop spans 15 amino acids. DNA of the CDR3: TGTGCCAGCAGCTTAGCCTGGGGAAGCAATCAGCCCCAGCATTTT. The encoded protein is CASSLAWGSNQPQHF.

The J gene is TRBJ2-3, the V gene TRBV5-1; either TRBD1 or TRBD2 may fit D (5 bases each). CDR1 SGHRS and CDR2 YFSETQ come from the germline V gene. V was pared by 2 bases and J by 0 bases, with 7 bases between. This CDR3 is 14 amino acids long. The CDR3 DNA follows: TGCGCCAGCAGCTTCGGGACCAGCACAGATACGCAGTATTTT. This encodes CASSFGTSTDTQYF.